The 19 T cell receptor beta chains below were found in one sample sequenced in a study of blood T cells in healthy people across ages. The authors ran a second PCR of 7 to 11 cycles using a sample-barcoded 5' primer and a J-beta primer mix. MiXCR, applied by TCRdb to the 5' RACE reads, yields one record per CDR3 protein. The data contain fewer than 2,000,000 distinct CDR3 sequences, about 39% of them singletons. Material: blood. The source is a human donor in good health.

This rearrangement joins TRBV4-2 to TRBJ1-2; no clear D. Trimming shortened V by 0 bases and J by 1 base, and 9 bases separated the two germline ends. The V gene's germline CDR1 is LGHNA and CDR2 YNFKEQ. CDR3 length equals 15 residues. The CDR3 loop is CASSQDNWINYGYTF. The CDR3 nucleotides are TGTGCCAGCAGCCAAGATAATTGGATTAACTATGGCTACACCTTC.

This clonotype showed up many times. The genes are TRBV29-1 and TRBJ2-7, with TRBD1 identical over 11 bases. Germline lookup yields CDR1 SQVTM and CDR2 ANQGSEA. Losses at the gene ends were 4 bases for V and 5 bases for J; bases not matched to a gene: 7. The CDR3 extends over 14 amino acids. The chain's CDR3 is CSVAPGQGGNEQYF. The DNA for the CDR3 is TGCAGCGTTGCTCCGGGACAGGGGGGGAACGAGCAGTACTTC.

This chain joins TRBV29-1 and TRBJ2-1; tentatively, D is TRBD2 (6 bases). CDR1 is SQVTM and CDR2 is ANQGSEA in the germline V gene. This CDR3 has 11 residues. V lost 5 bases and J 8 bases, leaving 10 bases between the germline ends. This CDR3 reads CSVLPGDEQFF. CDR3 sequence (DNA): TGCAGCGTTTTACCGGGGGATGAGCAGTTCTTC.

This sequence joins TRBV16 and TRBJ1-4, with D perhaps matching TRBD1 (6 bases). CDR3 length: 16 residues. Trimming shortened V by 0 bases and J by 5 bases, and 13 bases separated the two germline ends. Germline V gives CDR1 KGHSY, CDR2 FQNENV. This CDR3 reads CASSQSTTGLNEKLFF. The CDR3, as DNA: TGTGCCAGCAGCCAATCAACGACAGGCCTGAATGAAAAACTGTTTTTT.

J is TRBJ2-4 and V is TRBV12-3 or TRBV12-4; 7 nucleotides line up with TRBD1. The length of the CDR3 is 16 residues. The ends lost 1 base at V and 2 bases at J; junction bases unmatched: 5. In nucleotides, the CDR3 is TGTGCCAGCAGTTTAGGGGGCAGGGGGTCCAAAAACATTCAGTACTTC. Amino acids: CASSLGGRGSKNIQYF.

The chain combines TRBV20-1 with TRBJ1-1; D is unclear. There are 11 residues in the CDR3. Germline loops: CDR1 DFQATT, CDR2 SNEGSKA (reference sequence). The V end was cut by 1 base, the J end by 11 bases, with 11 bases between. DNA for the CDR3: TGCAGTGCTAGAGGGTCGCTTGAGGCTTTCTTT. This translates into CSARGSLEAFF.

As concerns this clonotype: The junction and the germline gene differ at one end; a read error may be behind it. The rearrangement uses TRBV12-3 or TRBV12-4 and TRBJ2-1, with a possible D match to TRBD1 (5 bases). This CDR3 spans 15 amino acids. CDR3 region: CTSSPFRGSYNEQFF. The CDR3, as DNA: TGTACCAGCAGTCCCTTTAGGGGCTCCTACAATGAGCAGTTCTTC.

V usage is TRBV27 and J usage is TRBJ1-2, with 8 bases fitting TRBD1. The CDR3 totals 14 residues. Germline CDR1 and CDR2: MNHEY and SMNVEV (reference sequence). The V gene end was trimmed by 4 bases and the J gene end by 5 bases; junction bases not matched to a gene: 6. The CDR3 region is CASSSDRVRYGYTF. The CDR3 DNA follows: TGTGCCAGCAGTTCGGACAGGGTTCGGTATGGCTACACCTTC.

This chain joins TRBV11-3 and TRBJ1-5, with 12 bases that match TRBD1. This CDR3 comprises 17 residues. Germline V gene lookup returns CDR1 SGHNT and CDR2 YENEEA. The trim removed 1 base at V and 5 bases at J, leaving 6 bases unmatched. The CDR3 loop is CASSLGGTGGADQPQHF. CDR3 DNA: TGTGCCAGCAGCTTAGGAGGGACAGGGGGCGCCGATCAGCCCCAGCATTTT. Full variable domain (rest looked up from reference TRBV11-3 and TRBJ1-5): EAGVVQSPRYKIIEKKQPVAFWCNPISGHNTLYWYLQNLGQGPELLIRYENEEAVDDSQLPKDRFSAERLKGVDSTLKIQPAELGDSAVYLCASSLGGTGGADQPQHFGDGTRLSIL.

On this clonotype itself: One end of the junction does not line up with germline, which may come from a read error. This sequence joins TRBV7-2 and TRBJ2-1; 10 nucleotides align to TRBD1. Germline CDR1 reads SGHTA; CDR2 reads FQGNSA. The CDR3 is made up of 15 amino acids. This CDR3 is CASNLEGQGFNEQFF. DNA for the CDR3: TGTGCCAGCAACTTAGAGGGACAGGGGTTTAATGAGCAGTTCTTC.

V gene TRBV7-8 combines with J gene TRBJ2-5, with D possibly matching TRBD2 (7 bases). This CDR3 spans 18 amino acids. With 4 bases removed from V and 4 bases from J, the gap between germline ends came to 25 bases. Germline V lookup: CDR1 SGHVS, CDR2 FQNEAQ. The CDR3, as DNA: TGTGCCAGCAGCTCTTCCTATTCTCGGGGGGCGATTGGAGAGACCCAGTACTTC. Translation: CASSSSYSRGAIGETQYF.

The chain links TRBV5-1 to TRBJ1-2, with a possible D match to TRBD1 (6 bases). This CDR3 contains 12 residues. The V end lost 4 bases, the J end lost 7 bases, and 11 bases lay between the germline ends. The germline CDR1 and CDR2 sequences are SGHRS and YFSETQ. In DNA, the CDR3 is TGCGCCAGCAGCCCGGACAGATGTGGCTACACCTTC. As protein: CASSPDRCGYTF.

The chain has TRBV9 and TRBJ1-6, with 7 nucleotides matching TRBD1. This CDR3 is 15 amino acids long. Germline V lookup: CDR1 SGDLS, CDR2 YYNGEE. The V segment lost 4 bases and the J segment 6 bases; nucleotides outside the gene matches: 7. The CDR3 spells CASSRDSRINSPLHF. DNA for the CDR3: TGTGCCAGCAGCAGGGACAGCCGAATTAATTCACCCCTCCACTTT.

This chain links TRBV29-1 with TRBJ1-2; TRBD1 matches at 10 bases. Per germline, CDR1 SQVTM and CDR2 ANQGSEA. With V trimmed by 0 bases and J by 3 bases, 10 bases remained unmatched. This CDR3 contains 17 residues. CDR3 sequence reads: CSVEELLTGGLYYGYTF. For the CDR3, the DNA is TGCAGCGTTGAAGAACTACTGACAGGGGGCCTATACTATGGCTACACCTTC.

The CDR3 here is CASSDYDTQYF. The DNA of the CDR3 is TGTGCCAGCAGTGATTATGATACGCAGTATTTT. V is TRBV2 and J is TRBJ2-3, with D unclear. Trimming left V 3 bases short and J 6 bases short, with 4 bases between. Germline V gene data show CDR1 as SNHLY and CDR2 as FYNNEI. The length of the CDR3 is 11 residues.

This clonotype was picked up a small number of times. The chain uses TRBV9 and TRBJ1-1, with 8 nucleotides matching TRBD1. The V and J ends lost 1 base and 6 bases, in that order; junction bases with no gene match: 5. Germline loops: CDR1 SGDLS, CDR2 YYNGEE. The CDR3 is 14 residues long. The CDR3 reads CASSVSGGASEAFF. CDR3 nucleotides: TGTGCCAGCAGCGTATCAGGGGGCGCCTCTGAAGCTTTCTTT.

This clonotype was observed a few times. The chain links TRBV5-1 to TRBJ2-5, with D perhaps matching TRBD2 (5 bases). CDR3 length: 17 amino acids. Germline assignment: CDR1 SGHRS and CDR2 YFSETQ. V was trimmed by 0 bases and J by 4 bases, leaving 19 bases between them. The DNA of the CDR3 is TGCGCCAGCAGCTTGGAGGCGCGGGCGACTTTAAGAGAGACCCAGTACTTC. Amino acids: CASSLEARATLRETQYF.

In this sample, this clonotype turned up a few times. This chain uses TRBV29-1 with TRBJ2-3; D is unclear. Germline V gives CDR1 SQVTM, CDR2 ANQGSEA. V was clipped by 4 bases and J by 3 bases, with 14 bases between them. This CDR3 region has 14 residues. The CDR3 protein is CSVGAAIGTDTQYF. The CDR3 coding sequence is TGCAGCGTTGGGGCAGCAATCGGGACAGATACGCAGTATTTT.

This clonotype was counted a few times. The chain joins TRBV29-1 to TRBJ2-3; a possible D gene is TRBD2 (6 bases). The CDR3 runs to 13 residues. V lost 5 bases to trimming and J lost 0 bases, with 9 bases between them. Germline V gene lookup returns CDR1 SQVTM and CDR2 ANQGSEA. CDR3 region: CSVSSVSTDTQYF. In DNA, the CDR3 is TGCAGCGTTTCTAGCGTTAGCACAGATACGCAGTATTTT.